Listed here are 22 T cell receptor beta chains from one sample, sequenced in a study of T cell clonality in common variable immunodeficiency. Broader study findings: Fewer deletions and N-nucleotide insertions were reportedly seen in common variable immunodeficiency TCR beta sequences.

Antigens of these TCRs are unknown. The method was immunoSEQ multiplex PCR; TCRdb's version includes in-frame clones alone and lacks a portion of them. The sample holds around 42,000 clones, and no clone turns up only once. The sample consisted of peripheral blood mononuclear cells. All receptors derive from a human donor with common variable immunodeficiency.

This clone was recorded at least ten times. With the read ending 3 residues before the CDR3 end, the germline J gene is used to fill in that end. The J gene is TRBJ1-1, the V gene TRBV19; D is unresolved. The length of the CDR3 is 12 residues. Germline V gene lookup returns CDR1 LNHDA and CDR2 SQIVND (reference sequence). The V and J ends lost 5 bases and 7 bases respectively, with 11 bases between them. CDR3 in amino acids: CASSPRHLEAFF. Incomplete CDR3 DNA: TGTGCCAGTAGTCCTCGACACCTTGAA. The full variable domain, completed using reference TRBV19 and TRBJ1-1, is DGGITQSPKYLFRKEGQNVTLSCEQNLNHDAMYWYRQDPGQGLRLIYYSQIVNDFQKGDIAEGYSVSREKKESFPLTVTSAQKNPTAFYLCASSPRHLEAFFGQGTRLTVV.

The table lists this clone with a few counts. CDR3 DNA, as far as it was read: TGTGCCAGCAGCCCTTGGGCGGGAGTTTACAATGAG. Its translation is CASSPWAGVYNE. In full, the CDR3 is CASSPWAGVYNEQFF. The J gene is TRBJ2-1, the V gene TRBV11-2; 7 positions agree with TRBD2. Sequencing ends 3 residues short of the CDR3 end; the germline J gene provides the rest. The CDR3 totals 15 residues. From germline, CDR1 is SGHAT and CDR2 FQNNGV. Losses at the gene ends were 5 bases for V and 4 bases for J; bases not matched to a gene: 8. The whole variable domain, filled in from reference TRBV11-2 and TRBJ2-1, reads EAGVAQSPRYKIIEKRQSVAFWCNPISGHATLYWYQQILGQGPKLLIQFQNNGVVDDSQLPKDRFSAERLKGVDSTLKIQPAKLEDSAVYLCASSPWAGVYNEQFFGPGTRLTVL.

This clone was picked up many times. The CDR3 is cut off 3 residues early in the read; its end comes from the germline J gene. This rearrangement joins TRBV10-1 to TRBJ1-3; D perhaps matches TRBD1 (6 bases). Germline CDR1 is WNHNN and CDR2 is SYGVQD (reference sequence). The CDR3 covers 16 residues. Trimming stripped 0 bases from V and 4 bases from J, with 13 bases between. CDR3 sequence: CASSESARGAGNTIYF. The covered CDR3 bases are TGCGCCAGCAGTGAGTCGGCCAGGGGAGCGGGAAACACC.

About this clone itself: The observed sequence ends 3 residues before the CDR3 terminus, with the missing tail filled in from the germline J gene. This sample also contains other DNA sequences that code for the same CDR3. J is TRBJ2-1 and V is TRBV5-1, with TRBD2 as a possible D gene (6 bases). Germline CDR1 reads SGHRS; CDR2 reads YFSETQ. This CDR3 has 15 amino acids. V was cut by 0 bases and J by 7 bases, with 14 bases left in between. CDR3 DNA (partial): TGCGCCAGCAGCTTGGGCGGAGGGGCAGGGAATGAG. Protein sequence: CASSLGGGAGNE. The whole CDR3 sequence reads CASSLGGGAGNEQFF. The entire variable domain, with the rest obtained from reference TRBV5-1 and TRBJ2-1, is as follows: KAGVTQTPRYLIKTRGQQVTLSCSPISGHRSVSWYQQTPGQGLQFLFEYFSETQRNKGNFPGRFSGRQFSNSRSEMNVSTLELGDSALYLCASSLGGGAGNEQFFGPGTRLTVL.

This clone has at least ten counts. The read halts 3 residues ahead of the CDR3 end, with the missing end drawn from the germline J gene. The chain recombines TRBV30 with TRBJ2-1; 7 bases are shared with TRBD1. The CDR3 length is 13 residues. Germline lookup yields CDR1 GTSNPN and CDR2 SVGIG (reference sequence). V shed 5 bases, J shed 6 bases, and the junction held 7 bases outside the gene matches. The sequenced part of the CDR3 DNA is TGTGCCTGGGTGGGGGACAGTCGCAATGAG. It specifies CAWVGDSRNE. The whole CDR3 is CAWVGDSRNEQFF.

At least ten counts were recorded for this clone. CDR3 DNA, as far as it was read: TGCAGCGTTGAGTGGGCAGGGGCGTTTAGAAAGACC. Protein product: CSVEWAGAFRKT. The complete CDR3 sequence is CSVEWAGAFRKTQYF. The J gene is TRBJ2-5, the V gene TRBV29-1; D possibly corresponds to TRBD1 (6 bases). The read gets to within 3 residues of the CDR3 end, and the germline J gene fills in the rest. Deletions cut 3 bases from V and 6 bases from J, with 20 bases between. The CDR3 runs 15 residues. CDR1 and CDR2 (germline): SQVTM, ANQGSEA.

This clone has just a few counts. The read falls 3 residues short of the CDR3 end, and the missing part is taken from the germline J gene. This chain uses TRBV20-1 with TRBJ2-7; TRBD1 matches 7 bases. The germline CDR1 and CDR2 sequences are DFQATT and SNEGSKA (reference sequence). This CDR3 is 12 amino acids long. V was pared by 5 bases and J by 3 bases, with 4 bases of the junction left unmatched. The CDR3 loop is CSAGQEVYEQYF. CDR3 bases read: TGCAGTGCTGGACAGGAGGTCTACGAG.

This clone appeared many times. The read terminates 3 residues before the CDR3 end, so the remaining end is supplied by the germline J gene. The chain couples TRBV2 to TRBJ1-1, with D maybe TRBD1 (6 bases). Germline V gene data show CDR1 as SNHLY and CDR2 as FYNNEI. The CDR3 has 16 amino acids. With 4 bases removed from V and 3 bases from J, the gap between germline ends came to 18 bases. This chain's CDR3 is CASSVVLGGLDTEAFF. The sequenced part of the CDR3 DNA is TGTGCCAGCAGTGTCGTCTTGGGGGGGCTAGACACTGAA.

This clone was found a few times. The sequenced fragment ends 3 residues before the CDR3 boundary, so the rest is inferred from the germline J gene. This chain uses TRBV7-7 with TRBJ2-5, with D unresolved. V shed 1 base and J shed 4 bases, with 7 bases lying between them. Germline values: CDR1 SSHAT, CDR2 FNYEAQ (reference sequence). The CDR3 runs to 13 residues. CDR3 protein: CASSLDGLETQYF. Incomplete CDR3 DNA: TGTGCCAGCAGCTTAGATGGCTTAGAGACC.

This clone was seen ten or more times. The observed sequence ends 3 residues before the CDR3 terminus, with the missing tail filled in from the germline J gene. The chain employs TRBV20-1 and TRBJ1-4; 11 bases line up with TRBD1. This CDR3 contains 14 residues. Germline loops: CDR1 DFQATT, CDR2 SNEGSKA (reference sequence). V lost 6 bases to trimming and J lost 6 bases; unmatched junction nucleotides: 6. The sequenced CDR3 bases are TGCAGTGCCATCCGGGACAGGGGGGATGAAAAA. It is translated as CSAIRDRGDEK. From start to end, the CDR3 is CSAIRDRGDEKLFF.

For this clone: The observed sequence ends 3 residues before the CDR3 terminus, with the missing tail filled in from the germline J gene. J is TRBJ2-1 and V is TRBV30; 9 nucleotides line up with TRBD2. V lost 4 bases, J lost 3 bases, and 4 bases stayed unmatched. CDR1 and CDR2 (germline): GTSNPN, SVGIG (reference sequence). The CDR3 consists of 14 residues. CDR3: CAWTRGGLYNEQFF. The DNA read from the CDR3 is TGTGCCTGGACGCGGGGGGGGCTCTACAATGAG.

In the case of this clone: The read falls 3 residues short of the CDR3 end, and the missing part is taken from the germline J gene. The chain uses TRBV5-6 and TRBJ2-7; tentatively, D is TRBD1 (5 bases). V lost 5 bases and J lost 5, with 17 bases in between. The CDR3 covers 14 residues. Germline-derived CDR1 and CDR2 are SGHDT and YYEEEE. The CDR3 sequence: CASSNVPRVDEQYF. The covered CDR3 bases are TGTGCCAGCAGTAACGTCCCCAGGGTCGACGAG.

This clone was counted ten times or more. The observed sequence ends 3 residues before the CDR3 terminus, with the missing tail filled in from the germline J gene. The V gene is TRBV7-9, the J gene TRBJ2-3; 8 bases line up with TRBD1. J lost 3 bases, V lost 5 bases, and 4 bases had no gene match. This CDR3 is 14 amino acids long. Germline V gives CDR1 SEHNR, CDR2 FQNEAQ (reference sequence). The covered CDR3 bases are TGTGCCAGCAGCAAGGACAGGGAGACAGATACG. Translating it yields CASSKDRETDT. From start to end, the CDR3 is CASSKDRETDTQYF.

This clone was detected many times. CDR3 DNA, as far as it was read: TGTGCCAGTAGTATCGGAGGGGCCCTCCGTGGCACCGGGGAG. Translation: CASSIGGALRGTGE. In full, the CDR3 reads CASSIGGALRGTGELFF. The V and J genes are TRBV19 and TRBJ2-2, with a tentative D call TRBD2 (6 bases). The read stops 3 residues short of the end of the CDR3; the missing end is completed from the germline J gene. The ends were cut back, 3 bases at V and 4 bases at J, with 18 bases in the middle. The germline CDR1 and CDR2 sequences are LNHDA and SQIVND (reference sequence). The CDR3 has 17 residues.

This clone was counted only a few times. The read ends 3 residues before the CDR3 terminus; that terminus is restored from the germline J gene. The gene calls are TRBV5-1 and TRBJ2-5, with D perhaps matching TRBD1 (6 bases). The CDR3 has 13 amino acids. Germline V CDR1 and CDR2: SGHRS, YFSETQ. The germline V and J ends were trimmed by 7 bases and 1 base, with 11 bases remaining between them. The CDR3 here is CASGRGFQETQYF. The covered CDR3 bases are TGCGCCAGCGGAAGGGGGTTCCAAGAGACC.

The table lists this clone with many counts. The CDR3 extends 3 residues past the end of the read, so its final part is completed from the germline J gene. The chain couples TRBV29-1 to TRBJ2-5, with D unresolved. V was shortened by 7 bases and J by 5 bases, with 17 bases between the two germline ends. In germline, CDR1 is SQVTM, CDR2 ANQGSEA. This CDR3 comprises 13 residues. The DNA read from the CDR3 is TGCAGCGCTCAAGATGGCTACGGGGAGACC. Translation: CSAQDGYGET. The complete CDR3 protein is CSAQDGYGETQYF. Filled out from reference TRBV29-1 and TRBJ2-5, the complete variable domain reads SAVISQKPSRDICQRGTSLTIQCQVDSQVTMMFWYRQQPGQSLTLIATANQGSEATYESGFVIDKFPISRPNLTFSTLTVSNMSPEDSSIYLCSAQDGYGETQYFGPGTRLLVL.

In this sample, this clone turned up many times. The CDR3 end lies 3 residues beyond the end of the read and is filled in from the germline J gene. The chain uses TRBV19 and TRBJ1-1, with D tentatively TRBD1 (5 bases). The CDR3 extends over 14 amino acids. Germline assignment: CDR1 LNHDA and CDR2 SQIVND (reference sequence). V was cut by 9 bases and J by 4 bases, with 18 bases left in between. CDR3 residues: CASSASFGGTEAFF. The covered CDR3 bases are TGTGCCAGCTCCGCATCTTTCGGGGGCACTGAA.

A word on this clone: The read comes to an end 3 residues before the CDR3 does, leaving the germline J gene to fill in the end. This rearrangement joins TRBV18 to TRBJ2-1; D possibly corresponds to TRBD1 (6 bases). Looked up from germline, CDR1 is KGHSH and CDR2 is LQKENI. This CDR3 has 14 amino acids. V was pared by 1 base and J by 3 bases, with 7 bases between. The sequenced CDR3 bases are TGTGCCAGCTCACCACGGGACAACTACAATGAG. As protein: CASSPRDNYNE. The full CDR3 reads CASSPRDNYNEQFF.

This clone showed up many times. The CDR3 is cut off 3 residues early in the read; its end comes from the germline J gene. The V and J genes are TRBV29-1 and TRBJ2-5; weak D call: TRBD2 (7 bases). Germline V CDR1 and CDR2: SQVTM, ANQGSEA. The CDR3 runs 14 residues. V lost 8 bases to trimming and J lost 5 bases, with 21 bases between them. The covered CDR3 bases are TGCAGCTCGAAAGGGGGGGGACCTAGGGAGACC. As protein: CSSKGGGPRET. Given in full, the CDR3 is CSSKGGGPRETQYF.

CDR3 DNA, as far as it was read: TGTGCCAGTAGTACGAGACAGGACCGTTATGGC. Translating it yields CASSTRQDRYG. The whole CDR3 region reads CASSTRQDRYGYTF. The chain links TRBV19 to TRBJ1-2; maybe TRBD1 (6 bases). The read stops 3 residues short of the end of the CDR3; the missing end is completed from the germline J gene. This CDR3 is built from 14 residues. Trimming took 4 bases from V and 5 from J, leaving 14 bases between them. From germline, CDR1 is LNHDA and CDR2 SQIVND (reference sequence).

This clone was picked up a small number of times. The CDR3 goes on 3 residues after the read ends, and that part is filled in from the germline J gene. The V and J genes are TRBV2 and TRBJ1-6; 7 bases line up with TRBD1. The CDR3 has 14 amino acids. Germline V gives CDR1 SNHLY, CDR2 FYNNEI. Trimming removed 6 bases from V and 8 bases from J; junction bases left unmatched: 7. The CDR3 sequence: CASSRQGIDSPLHF. The DNA read from the CDR3 is TGTGCCAGCAGCCGACAGGGTATTGATTCACCC.

Note on this clone: The missing CDR3 end, 3 residues past where the read stops, is filled in from the germline J gene. This sample includes further DNA sequences coding for the same CDR3. This sequence joins TRBV19 and TRBJ2-7; a weak D match, TRBD1 (6 bases). Germline V gives CDR1 LNHDA, CDR2 SQIVND (reference sequence). The CDR3 length is 15 residues. The ends were cut back, 6 bases at V and 6 bases at J, with 21 bases in the middle. CDR3 bases read: TGTGCCAGTAGCCTCGGGCCAGGGGTAACGGGCGAG. The encoded protein is CASSLGPGVTGE. From start to end, the CDR3 is CASSLGPGVTGEQYF. Variable domain in full (rest from reference TRBV19 and TRBJ2-7): DGGITQSPKYLFRKEGQNVTLSCEQNLNHDAMYWYRQDPGQGLRLIYYSQIVNDFQKGDIAEGYSVSREKKESFPLTVTSAQKNPTAFYLCASSLGPGVTGEQYFGPGTRLTVT.